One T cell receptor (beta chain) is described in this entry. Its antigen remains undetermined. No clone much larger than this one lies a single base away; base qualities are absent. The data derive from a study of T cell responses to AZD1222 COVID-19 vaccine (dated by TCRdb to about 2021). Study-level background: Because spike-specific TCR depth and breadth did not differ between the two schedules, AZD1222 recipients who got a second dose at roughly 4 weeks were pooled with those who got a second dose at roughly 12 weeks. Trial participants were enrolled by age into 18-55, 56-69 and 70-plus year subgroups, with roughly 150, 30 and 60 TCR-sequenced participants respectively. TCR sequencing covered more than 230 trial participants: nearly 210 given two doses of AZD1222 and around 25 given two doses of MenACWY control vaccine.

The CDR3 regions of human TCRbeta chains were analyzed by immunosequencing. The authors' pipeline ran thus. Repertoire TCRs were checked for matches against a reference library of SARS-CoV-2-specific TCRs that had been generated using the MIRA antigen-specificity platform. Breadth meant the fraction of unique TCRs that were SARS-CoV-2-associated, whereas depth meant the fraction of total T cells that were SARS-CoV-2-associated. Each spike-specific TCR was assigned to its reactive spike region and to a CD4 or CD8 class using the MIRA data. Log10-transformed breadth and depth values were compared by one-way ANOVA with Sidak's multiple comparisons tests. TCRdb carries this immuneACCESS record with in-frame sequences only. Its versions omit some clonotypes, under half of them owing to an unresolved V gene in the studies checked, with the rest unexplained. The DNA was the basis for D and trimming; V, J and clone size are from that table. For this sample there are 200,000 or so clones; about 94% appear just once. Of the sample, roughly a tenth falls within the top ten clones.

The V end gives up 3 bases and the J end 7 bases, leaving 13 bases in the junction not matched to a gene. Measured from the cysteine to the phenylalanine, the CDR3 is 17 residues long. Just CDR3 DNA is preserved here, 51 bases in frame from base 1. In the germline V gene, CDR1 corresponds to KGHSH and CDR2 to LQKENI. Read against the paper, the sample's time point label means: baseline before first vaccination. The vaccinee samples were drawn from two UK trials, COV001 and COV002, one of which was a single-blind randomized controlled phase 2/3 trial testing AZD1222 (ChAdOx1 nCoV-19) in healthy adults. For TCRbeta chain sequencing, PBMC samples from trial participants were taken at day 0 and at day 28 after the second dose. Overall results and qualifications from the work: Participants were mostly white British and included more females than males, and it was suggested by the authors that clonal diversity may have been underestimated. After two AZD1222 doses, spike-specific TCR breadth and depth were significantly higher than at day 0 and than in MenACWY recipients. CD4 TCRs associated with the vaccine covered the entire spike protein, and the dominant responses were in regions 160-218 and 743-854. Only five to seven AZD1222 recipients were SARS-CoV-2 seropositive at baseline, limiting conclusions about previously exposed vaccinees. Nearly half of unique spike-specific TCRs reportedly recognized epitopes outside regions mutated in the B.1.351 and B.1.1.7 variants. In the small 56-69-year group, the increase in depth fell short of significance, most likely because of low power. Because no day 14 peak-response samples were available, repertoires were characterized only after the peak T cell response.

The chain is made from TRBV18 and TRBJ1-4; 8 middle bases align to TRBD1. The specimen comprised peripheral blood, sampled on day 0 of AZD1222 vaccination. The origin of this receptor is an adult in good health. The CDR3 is CASSPGQANTGGEKLFF. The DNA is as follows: TGTGCCAGCTCACCGGGACAGGCTAACACAGGGGGTGAAAAACTGTTTTTT.